This T cell receptor beta chain originates from a study of PD-L1 blockade in urothelial cancer. Overall study: Patients took up atezolizumab in about 2014 at 1,200 mg intravenously every 3 weeks.

The time point here: pretreatment peripheral blood. Every patient provided from 1 to 8 samples, collected pretreatment and on-treatment. Profiling relied on immunoSEQ multiplex PCR, and the TCRdb table lists in-frame clones only, not all of them. The sample shows about 87,000 clones, more than 70% of them seen only once. This CDR3 has 17 amino acids. Losses at the gene ends were 2 bases for V and 2 bases for J; bases not matched to a gene: 9. The germline V gene encodes CDR1 SGDLS and CDR2 YYNGEE. The sample here was PBMCs, taken around atezolizumab (anti-PD-L1) treatment. The clonotype comes from an elderly woman with urothelial cancer. The chain links TRBV9 to TRBJ1-5; 8 bases are shared with TRBD1. The DNA for the CDR3 is TGTGCCAGCAGCGTTGTGCAGGGGGCGTGGGGCAATCAGCCCCAGCATTTT. This codes for CASSVVQGAWGNQPQHF.